A selection of T cell receptor beta chains follows, all from one sample in a study of cytomegalovirus exposure and HLA in healthy donors. Generated by immunoSEQ multiplex PCR, the TCRdb table keeps only in-frame clones and is missing some. The repertoire has more than 110,000 clones, 60% to 85% of them found once; the top ten carry around 3.6%. The specimen sequenced was PBMCs. Every receptor here comes from a man in his late teens or twenties in good health and CMV-seronegative. The CDR3 runs from the conserved cysteine through the conserved F or W. D genes are given only for firm matches. The size of a clone is reported for some rows only, either as once, few or many, or as a class for expanded clones.

D gene: -; V gene: TRBV6-1; J gene: TRBJ1-2; clone size: few; CDR3 DNA: TGTGCCAGCAGTGAAATCGGTAGGAGGCCCTATGGCTACACCTTC; CDR3 protein: CASSEIGRRPYGYTF
D gene: -; V gene: TRBV30; J gene: TRBJ1-4; clone size: -; CDR3 DNA: TGTGCCCGGAGCCCTCCGGGACTAGATGAAAAACTGTTTTTT; CDR3 protein: CARSPPGLDEKLFF
D gene: -; V gene: TRBV27; J gene: TRBJ2-1; clone size: -; CDR3 DNA: TGTGCCAGCAGTTTAAGCGTAGCGAACAATGAGCAGTTCTTC; CDR3 protein: CASSLSVANNEQFF
D gene: -; V gene: TRBV7-2; J gene: TRBJ2-3; clone size: -; CDR3 DNA: TGTGCCAGCAGCTTAGACGGAGGCCCAGATACGCAGTATTTT; CDR3 protein: CASSLDGGPDTQYF
D gene: -; V gene: TRBV14; J gene: TRBJ1-2; clone size: -; CDR3 DNA: TGTGCCAGCAGCCAGTTTCTACACGCCCGAGCGGATGGCTACACCTTC; CDR3 protein: CASSQFLHARADGYTF
D gene: -; V gene: TRBV7-8; J gene: TRBJ1-1; clone size: -; CDR3 DNA: TGTGCCAGCAGCCCACTGGGGGGCACTGAAGCTTTCTTT; CDR3 protein: CASSPLGGTEAFF
D gene: TRBD2; V gene: TRBV14; J gene: TRBJ2-3; clone size: few; CDR3 DNA: TGTGCCAGCAGCCCCAGACTAGCGGGCCGCACAGATACGCAGTATTTT; CDR3 protein: CASSPRLAGRTDTQYF
D gene: TRBD2; V gene: TRBV9; J gene: TRBJ2-3; clone size: -; CDR3 DNA: TGTGCCAGCAGCTCTAAAGTGACTAGCGGGGGCACAGATACGCAGTATTTT; CDR3 protein: CASSSKVTSGGTDTQYF
D gene: -; V gene: TRBV4-2; J gene: TRBJ2-3; clone size: -; CDR3 DNA: TGTGCCAGCAGCCATGGGGGGGCGGGGGATACGCAGTATTTT; CDR3 protein: CASSHGGAGDTQYF
D gene: TRBD1; V gene: TRBV7-2; J gene: TRBJ2-7; clone size: -; CDR3 DNA: TGTGCCAGCAGCTTAGAGGGGGCACAAACCTACGAGCAGTACTTC; CDR3 protein: CASSLEGAQTYEQYF
D gene: TRBD1; V gene: TRBV28; J gene: TRBJ1-1; clone size: -; CDR3 DNA: TGTGCCAGCAGTTTACTCCCGGGACAGGGGGGTACTGAAGCTTTCTTT; CDR3 protein: CASSLLPGQGGTEAFF
D gene: -; V gene: TRBV6-5; J gene: TRBJ2-7; clone size: -; CDR3 DNA: TGTGCCAGCAGTTACTCTGAGGGAATAGACGAGCAGTACTTC; CDR3 protein: CASSYSEGIDEQYF
D gene: -; V gene: TRBV19; J gene: TRBJ2-1; clone size: -; CDR3 DNA: TGTGCCAGTGTTCAAACAGGCACGTACAATGAGCAGTTCTTC; CDR3 protein: CASVQTGTYNEQFF
D gene: -; V gene: TRBV19; J gene: TRBJ1-5; clone size: -; CDR3 DNA: TGTGCCAGTAGTATTACCCAGCGTCAGCCCCAGCATTTT; CDR3 protein: CASSITQRQPQHF
D gene: -; V gene: TRBV11-3; J gene: TRBJ2-2; clone size: -; CDR3 DNA: TGTGCCAGCAGCTTATACCGGACCGGGGAGCTGTTTTTT; CDR3 protein: CASSLYRTGELFF
D gene: -; V gene: TRBV6-5; J gene: TRBJ1-1; clone size: -; CDR3 DNA: TGTGCCAGCAGACGCCGACCGGACAGCACTGAAGCTTTCTTT; CDR3 protein: CASRRRPDSTEAFF
D gene: -; V gene: TRBV7-2; J gene: TRBJ2-2; clone size: -; CDR3 DNA: TGTGCCAGCAGCTTGGCGGGAAGTAACACCGGGGAGCTGTTTTTT; CDR3 protein: CASSLAGSNTGELFF
D gene: -; V gene: TRBV7-3; J gene: TRBJ2-5; clone size: -; CDR3 DNA: TGTGCCAGCAGCCCGTCGAGGAGAGAGACCCAGTACTTC; CDR3 protein: CASSPSRRETQYF
D gene: -; V gene: TRBV7-9; J gene: TRBJ1-2; clone size: -; CDR3 DNA: TGTGCCAGCAGCTTAGGCCAGAACTATGGCTACACCTTC; CDR3 protein: CASSLGQNYGYTF
D gene: -; V gene: TRBV7-2; J gene: TRBJ2-7; clone size: -; CDR3 DNA: TGTGCCAGCAGCTTAGCCTTGGGCCGATCCTACGAGCAGTACTTC; CDR3 protein: CASSLALGRSYEQYF
D gene: -; V gene: TRBV2; J gene: TRBJ2-7; clone size: -; CDR3 DNA: TGTGCCAGCAGTGAAAGTCGACTAGCCTACGAGCAGTACTTC; CDR3 protein: CASSESRLAYEQYF
D gene: -; V gene: TRBV11-3; J gene: TRBJ1-1; clone size: -; CDR3 DNA: TGTGCCAGCAGTCAAGGAGGGAGGGGAACTGAAGCTTTCTTT; CDR3 protein: CASSQGGRGTEAFF
D gene: TRBD2; V gene: TRBV5-1; J gene: TRBJ2-3; clone size: -; CDR3 DNA: TGCGCCAGCAGCCCCCCGGTAGCGGGGGGGAGCACAGATACGCAGTATTTT; CDR3 protein: CASSPPVAGGSTDTQYF
D gene: TRBD2; V gene: TRBV5-1; J gene: TRBJ2-7; clone size: -; CDR3 DNA: TGCGCCAGCAGCTTGGCCCAATCCGGGACTAGGTACTACGAGCAGTACTTC; CDR3 protein: CASSLAQSGTRYYEQYF
D gene: -; V gene: TRBV2; J gene: TRBJ2-7; clone size: -; CDR3 DNA: TGTGCCAGCAGTCTGGGGGCACGCGGGAGAGGAGAGCAGTACTTC; CDR3 protein: CASSLGARGRGEQYF
D gene: -; V gene: TRBV5-1; J gene: TRBJ1-2; clone size: -; CDR3 DNA: TGCGCCAGCAACGGGGATGGGTATGGCTACACCTTC; CDR3 protein: CASNGDGYGYTF
D gene: TRBD1; V gene: TRBV9; J gene: TRBJ2-7; clone size: -; CDR3 DNA: TGTGCCAGCAGCGTGTGGGACAGCTCACCGAACCAGTACTTC; CDR3 protein: CASSVWDSSPNQYF
D gene: -; V gene: TRBV7-2; J gene: TRBJ2-7; clone size: -; CDR3 DNA: TGTGCCAGCAGCGATTCCGGGTCCTGGGGGCCCTACGAGCAGTACTTC; CDR3 protein: CASSDSGSWGPYEQYF
D gene: -; V gene: TRBV18; J gene: TRBJ2-7; clone size: -; CDR3 DNA: TGTGCCAGCTCAGGCGGGGACGAGCAGTACTTC; CDR3 protein: CASSGGDEQYF
D gene: TRBD2; V gene: TRBV7-8; J gene: TRBJ2-1; clone size: -; CDR3 DNA: TGTGCCAGCAGCTACCGACTAGCGGGGGTCTCCTACAATGAGCAGTTCTTC; CDR3 protein: CASSYRLAGVSYNEQFF
D gene: -; V gene: TRBV7-3; J gene: TRBJ2-1; clone size: -; CDR3 DNA: TGTGCCAGCAGCGTAGGACAGAGCAAATACAATGAGCAGTTCTTC; CDR3 protein: CASSVGQSKYNEQFF
D gene: TRBD1; V gene: TRBV2; J gene: TRBJ1-5; clone size: -; CDR3 DNA: TGTGCCAGCAGTGAGTTCGGGACAGGGGGGGGAAATCAGCCCCAGCATTTT; CDR3 protein: CASSEFGTGGGNQPQHF
D gene: -; V gene: TRBV2; J gene: TRBJ2-3; clone size: few; CDR3 DNA: TGTGCCAGCAGTGCCGACAGGGAGGAATGCACAGATACGCAGTATTTT; CDR3 protein: CASSADREECTDTQYF
D gene: -; V gene: TRBV10-3; J gene: TRBJ2-5; clone size: -; CDR3 DNA: TGTGCCATCAGTGAGTCCCAGTCCGGGGGAGAGACCCAGTACTTC; CDR3 protein: CAISESQSGGETQYF
D gene: TRBD1; V gene: TRBV30; J gene: TRBJ1-1; clone size: -; CDR3 DNA: TGTGCCTGGAGACGACAGGGGTCCTCTGAAGCTTTCTTT; CDR3 protein: CAWRRQGSSEAFF
D gene: -; V gene: TRBV25-1; J gene: TRBJ1-1; clone size: -; CDR3 DNA: TGTGCCAGCAGTGAAGAGGGGAGGGGTAGGGCTTTCTTT; CDR3 protein: CASSEEGRGRAFF
D gene: TRBD1; V gene: TRBV28; J gene: TRBJ2-2; clone size: few; CDR3 DNA: TGTGCCAGCAGCCAGGGGGCCGGGGAGCTGTTTTTT; CDR3 protein: CASSQGAGELFF
D gene: TRBD2; V gene: TRBV19; J gene: TRBJ2-7; clone size: -; CDR3 DNA: TGTGCCAGTAGTAACCTCAAACTAGCGGGAGCGGACGAGCAGTACTTC; CDR3 protein: CASSNLKLAGADEQYF
D gene: -; V gene: TRBV5-4; J gene: TRBJ2-1; clone size: -; CDR3 DNA: TGTGCCAGCAGCTCGTTAGGGTGGGGGCTCTACAATGAGCAGTTCTTC; CDR3 protein: CASSSLGWGLYNEQFF
D gene: -; V gene: TRBV9; J gene: TRBJ2-6; clone size: -; CDR3 DNA: TGTGCCAGCAACCCTAACTCTGGGGCCAACGTCCTGACTTTC; CDR3 protein: CASNPNSGANVLTF
D gene: -; V gene: TRBV19; J gene: TRBJ1-3; clone size: -; CDR3 DNA: TGTGCCAGTAGTATAGATCGGGTGAGCTCTGGAAACACCATATATTTT; CDR3 protein: CASSIDRVSSGNTIYF
D gene: TRBD1; V gene: TRBV5-6; J gene: TRBJ2-3; clone size: -; CDR3 DNA: TGTGCCAGCAGCTGGGCAGGGGGCGCGGGAGATACGCAGTATTTT; CDR3 protein: CASSWAGGAGDTQYF
D gene: -; V gene: TRBV6-1; J gene: TRBJ1-2; clone size: once; CDR3 DNA: TGTGCCAGCAGTGAAGCGAGGGGGAGGGGATATGGCTACACCTTC; CDR3 protein: CASSEARGRGYGYTF
D gene: -; V gene: TRBV28; J gene: TRBJ2-6; clone size: -; CDR3 DNA: TGTGCCAGCAAGGCGGGGCCTGGGGCCAACGTCCTGACTTTC; CDR3 protein: CASKAGPGANVLTF
D gene: -; V gene: TRBV27; J gene: TRBJ2-5; clone size: -; CDR3 DNA: TGTGCCAGCCTACCACTGACAGCCCCGGAGACCCAGTACTTC; CDR3 protein: CASLPLTAPETQYF
D gene: -; V gene: TRBV27; J gene: TRBJ1-5; clone size: -; CDR3 DNA: TGTGCCAGCAGTCCCATACAGGTGCGGGGGTTTGAGCCCCAGCATTTT; CDR3 protein: CASSPIQVRGFEPQHF
D gene: TRBD1; V gene: TRBV13; J gene: TRBJ2-1; clone size: -; CDR3 DNA: TGTGCCAGCAGTCTACGGGACAGGGGAGGCAATGAGCAGTTCTTC; CDR3 protein: CASSLRDRGGNEQFF
D gene: -; V gene: TRBV6-1; J gene: TRBJ1-2; clone size: few; CDR3 DNA: TGTGCCAGCAGTGAATTTACAGGCCCGAACTATGGCTACACCTTC; CDR3 protein: CASSEFTGPNYGYTF
D gene: TRBD2; V gene: TRBV5-1; J gene: TRBJ2-2; clone size: -; CDR3 DNA: TGCGCCAGCAGCTTGTCTAGCGGGGGGGCCGACACCGGGGAGCTGTTTTTT; CDR3 protein: CASSLSSGGADTGELFF
D gene: TRBD1; V gene: TRBV2; J gene: TRBJ2-3; clone size: -; CDR3 DNA: TGTGCCAGCGAAGGACAGGGGCTGAGCACAGATACGCAGTATTTT; CDR3 protein: CASEGQGLSTDTQYF
D gene: -; V gene: TRBV11-1; J gene: TRBJ2-7; clone size: -; CDR3 DNA: TGTGCCAGCAGCTCAGGGCCCTACGAGCAGTACTTC; CDR3 protein: CASSSGPYEQYF
D gene: -; V gene: TRBV5-5; J gene: TRBJ1-1; clone size: -; CDR3 DNA: TGTGCCAGCAGCTTTGGCGGGGGCACTGAAGCTTTCTTT; CDR3 protein: CASSFGGGTEAFF
D gene: -; V gene: TRBV11-3; J gene: TRBJ2-3; clone size: -; CDR3 DNA: TGTGCCAGCAGCTTAGATCCAGGTCGGGATACGCAGTATTTT; CDR3 protein: CASSLDPGRDTQYF
D gene: -; V gene: TRBV7-6; J gene: TRBJ2-1; clone size: -; CDR3 DNA: TGTGCCAGCAGCTTAGCAGGGAGCTCCTACAATGAGCAGTTCTTC; CDR3 protein: CASSLAGSSYNEQFF
D gene: TRBD1; V gene: TRBV7-6; J gene: TRBJ1-2; clone size: few; CDR3 DNA: TGTGCCAGCGGACACGGACAGGGGGAAGGCTACACCTTC; CDR3 protein: CASGHGQGEGYTF
D gene: -; V gene: TRBV9; J gene: TRBJ2-3; clone size: -; CDR3 DNA: TGTGCCAGCAGCGGACAGAGCCGCCTTACAGATACGCAGTATTTT; CDR3 protein: CASSGQSRLTDTQYF
D gene: -; V gene: TRBV28; J gene: TRBJ2-7; clone size: -; CDR3 DNA: TGTGCCAGCAGTTTTAGGCAGGGGCGTAGGTACGAGCAGTACTTC; CDR3 protein: CASSFRQGRRYEQYF
D gene: -; V gene: TRBV9; J gene: TRBJ1-6; clone size: -; CDR3 DNA: TGTGCCAGCAGCGTAGCCAGGGCGAATAATTCCCCCCTCCACTTT; CDR3 protein: CASSVARANNSPLHF
D gene: TRBD2; V gene: TRBV11-2; J gene: TRBJ2-3; clone size: -; CDR3 DNA: TGTGCCAGCAGCTTGTGGACTAGCGGAAGCACAGATACGCAGTATTTT; CDR3 protein: CASSLWTSGSTDTQYF